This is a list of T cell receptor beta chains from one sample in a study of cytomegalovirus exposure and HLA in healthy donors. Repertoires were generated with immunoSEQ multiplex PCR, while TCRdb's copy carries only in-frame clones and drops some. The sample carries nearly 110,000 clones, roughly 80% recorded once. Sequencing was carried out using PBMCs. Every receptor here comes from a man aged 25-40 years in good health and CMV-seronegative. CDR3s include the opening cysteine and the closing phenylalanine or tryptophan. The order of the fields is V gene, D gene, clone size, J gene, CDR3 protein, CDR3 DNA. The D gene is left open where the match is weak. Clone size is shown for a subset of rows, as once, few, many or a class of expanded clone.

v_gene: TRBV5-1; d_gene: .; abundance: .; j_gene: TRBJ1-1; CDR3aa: CASSLRALNTEAFF; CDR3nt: TGCGCCAGCAGCCTCAGGGCCTTGAACACTGAAGCTTTCTTT
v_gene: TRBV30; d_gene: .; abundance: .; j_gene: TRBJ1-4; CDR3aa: CAWAKMEGEKLFF; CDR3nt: TGTGCCTGGGCAAAAATGGAGGGCGAAAAACTGTTTTTT
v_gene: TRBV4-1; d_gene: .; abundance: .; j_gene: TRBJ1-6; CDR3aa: CASSQKTGTQNSPLHF; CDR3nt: TGCGCCAGCAGCCAAAAGACCGGGACACAAAATTCACCCCTCCACTTT
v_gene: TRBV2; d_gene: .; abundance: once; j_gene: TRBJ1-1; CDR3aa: CASNGVKNTEAFF; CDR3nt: TGTGCCAGCAACGGGGTGAAGAACACTGAAGCTTTCTTT
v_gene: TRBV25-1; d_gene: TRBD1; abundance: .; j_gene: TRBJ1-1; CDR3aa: CASRLGQANTEAFF; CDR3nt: TGTGCCAGCAGACTCGGACAGGCGAACACTGAAGCTTTCTTT
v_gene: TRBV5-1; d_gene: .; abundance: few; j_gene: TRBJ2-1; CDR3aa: CASSPSGFVHEQFF; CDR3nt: TGCGCCAGCAGCCCGTCGGGGTTTGTTCATGAGCAGTTCTTC
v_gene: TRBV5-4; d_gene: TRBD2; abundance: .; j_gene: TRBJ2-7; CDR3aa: CASSPPGGEEQYF; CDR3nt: TGTGCCAGCAGCCCGCCGGGGGGTGAAGAGCAGTACTTC
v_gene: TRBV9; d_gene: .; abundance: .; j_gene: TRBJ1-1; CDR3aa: CASSPRGGGYTEAFF; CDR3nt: TGTGCCAGCAGCCCTAGGGGGGGTGGGTACACTGAAGCTTTCTTT
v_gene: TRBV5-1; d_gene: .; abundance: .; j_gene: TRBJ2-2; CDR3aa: CASSLAPGELFF; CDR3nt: TGCGCCAGCAGCTTGGCTCCGGGGGAGCTGTTTTTT
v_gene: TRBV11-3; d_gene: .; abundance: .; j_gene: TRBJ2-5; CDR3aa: CASSRRQDQETQYF; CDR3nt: TGTGCCAGCAGCCGCCGACAGGACCAAGAGACCCAGTACTTC
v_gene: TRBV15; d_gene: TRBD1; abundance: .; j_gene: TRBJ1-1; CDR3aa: CATSREDRVVGTEAFF; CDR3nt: TGTGCCACCAGCAGAGAGGACAGGGTGGTTGGCACTGAAGCTTTCTTT
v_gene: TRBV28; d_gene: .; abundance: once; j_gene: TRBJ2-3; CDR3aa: CASSFGPRAGDTQYF; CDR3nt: TGTGCCAGCAGTTTCGGTCCCAGGGCTGGAGATACGCAGTATTTT
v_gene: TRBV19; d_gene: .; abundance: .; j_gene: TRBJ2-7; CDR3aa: CASSTHRVGNEQYF; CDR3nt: TGTGCCAGTAGTACCCACAGGGTTGGGAACGAGCAGTACTTC
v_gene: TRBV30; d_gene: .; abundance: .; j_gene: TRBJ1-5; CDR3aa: CAWSRTPGSQPQHF; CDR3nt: TGTGCCTGGAGCCGCACCCCCGGTAGTCAGCCCCAGCATTTT
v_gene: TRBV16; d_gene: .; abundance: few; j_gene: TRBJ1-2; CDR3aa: CASSQSPANYGYTF; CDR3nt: TGTGCCAGCAGCCAAAGTCCAGCTAACTATGGCTACACCTTC
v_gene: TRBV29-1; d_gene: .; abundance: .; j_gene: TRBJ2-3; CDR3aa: CSVEGRLQDTQYF; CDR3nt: TGCAGCGTTGAAGGAAGACTCCAGGATACGCAGTATTTT
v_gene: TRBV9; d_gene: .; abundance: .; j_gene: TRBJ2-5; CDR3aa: CASSVATRGTQYF; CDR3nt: TGTGCCAGCAGCGTAGCGACTAGGGGGACCCAGTACTTC
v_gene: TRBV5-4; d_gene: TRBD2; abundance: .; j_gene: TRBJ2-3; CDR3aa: CASSPREGTDTQYF; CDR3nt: TGTGCCAGCAGCCCGCGGGAGGGCACAGATACGCAGTATTTT
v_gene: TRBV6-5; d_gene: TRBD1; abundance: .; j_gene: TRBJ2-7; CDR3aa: CASSYGTARGQYF; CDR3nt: TGTGCCAGCAGTTACGGGACAGCCCGGGGGCAGTACTTC
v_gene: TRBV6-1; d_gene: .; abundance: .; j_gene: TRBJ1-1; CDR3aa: CASSRHNTEAFF; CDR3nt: TGTGCCAGCAGCCGACATAACACTGAAGCTTTCTTT